One and the same sample provided the 12 T cell receptor beta chains below, sequenced in a study of blood T cell repertoires in COVID-19 (dated by TCRdb to about 2020). The protocol used for the library was the immunoSEQ multiplex PCR assay. TCRdb provides this immuneACCESS table in a form limited to in-frame rearrangements. Some clones are lacking; in checked studies, under half of them reflect an unresolved V gene, and why the rest are absent is not known. This sample has 240,000 or so clones in its table, and 85% to 90% of those were observed once. Roughly 0.95% of the sample belongs to the ten largest clones. Source material: PBMCs or T cells enriched from blood (not recorded which). These receptors were obtained from a man aged 50 or older who had been exposed to COVID-19.

V usage is TRBV19 and J usage is TRBJ1-3; D gene unclear. V shed 3 bases and J shed 5 bases, with 14 bases lying between them. This CDR3 has 15 residues. CDR1 LNHDA and CDR2 SQIVND come from the germline V gene (reference sequence). The CDR3 spells CASSIQEVGRNTIYF. CDR3 sequence (DNA): TGTGCCAGTAGTATCCAAGAAGTCGGTCGAAACACCATATATTTT.

The CDR3 region is CASSKPPWTGNTEAFF. CDR3 nucleotide sequence: TGTGCCAGTAGTAAGCCCCCTTGGACAGGGAACACTGAAGCTTTCTTT. V gene TRBV19 combines with J gene TRBJ1-1; 7 nucleotides match TRBD1. The germline V gene has CDR1 LNHDA and CDR2 SQIVND (reference sequence). Germline trimming cut 4 bases from V and 1 base from J; bases unmatched to any gene: 9. CDR3 size: 16 residues.

The genes are TRBV14 and TRBJ2-3, with D possibly being TRBD2 (6 bases). The germline CDR1 and CDR2 sequences are SGHDN and FVKESK. The V end was cut by 0 bases, the J end by 8 bases, with 9 bases between. CDR3 size: 13 residues. CDR3 sequence reads: CASSQEEAGTQYF. The DNA of the CDR3 is TGTGCCAGCAGCCAAGAGGAAGCGGGTACGCAGTATTTT.

The chain joins TRBV6-1 to TRBJ1-6; D remains unclear. V lost 1 base and J 0 bases, leaving 7 bases between the germline ends. CDR1 is MNHNS, CDR2 SASEGT, per germline. The CDR3 totals 16 residues. CDR3 in amino acids: CASSEEVSSYNSPLHF. The CDR3 nucleotides read TGTGCCAGCAGTGAAGAAGTGAGCTCCTATAATTCACCCCTCCACTTT.

The chain has TRBV15 and TRBJ1-2; D perhaps matches TRBD1 (6 bases). Trimming took 4 bases from V and 5 from J, leaving 11 bases between them. Germline values: CDR1 LNHNV, CDR2 YYDKDF (reference sequence). The length of the CDR3 is 13 residues. CDR3 DNA sequence: TGTGCCACCAGCAACCGGGGGGCTTATGGCTACACCTTC. It specifies CATSNRGAYGYTF.

The chain combines TRBV24-1 with TRBJ2-7, with D possibly matching TRBD2 (6 bases). CDR3 length: 16 residues. Trimming left V 3 bases short and J 3 bases short, with 17 bases between. CDR1 is KGHDR and CDR2 is SFDVKD in the germline V gene. The CDR3 sequence: CATSDLHGGNIYEQYV. In nucleotides, the CDR3 is TGTGCCACCAGTGATCTTCACGGGGGAAACATCTACGAGCAGTACGTC.

The chain is built from TRBV9 and TRBJ2-5, with a possible D match to TRBD1 (6 bases). V was trimmed by 0 bases and J by 4 bases, leaving 16 bases between them. From germline, CDR1 is SGDLS and CDR2 YYNGEE. This CDR3 comprises 16 residues. DNA of the CDR3: TGTGCCAGCAGCGTAGTAGCAGGGGTAGGCACAGAGACCCAGTACTTC. Its translation is CASSVVAGVGTETQYF.

This rearrangement joins TRBV6-2 or TRBV6-3 to TRBJ1-2, with TRBD1 identical over 9 bases. V was clipped by 6 bases and J by 7 bases; unmatched bases: 12. Per germline, CDR1 MNHEY and CDR2 SVGEGT. The CDR3 consists of 15 residues. CDR3 protein: CASSGPGQGVFGYTF. The CDR3 region has the DNA TGTGCCAGCAGCGGACCGGGACAGGGAGTCTTTGGCTACACCTTC.

V and J are TRBV5-1 and TRBJ1-6; 9 positions agree with TRBD1. This CDR3 contains 14 residues. The germline V gene has CDR1 SGHRS and CDR2 YFSETQ. The V segment lost 4 bases and the J segment 8 bases; nucleotides outside the gene matches: 4. The CDR3 DNA is TGCGCCAGCAGCGGGGGACAGGGCCATTCACCCCTCCACTTT. Translation: CASSGGQGHSPLHF.

This clone occurred once. V is TRBV28 and J is TRBJ1-1; 10 positions match TRBD1. Germline CDR1 reads MDHEN; CDR2 reads SYDVKM. The CDR3 runs to 16 residues. With V trimmed by 4 bases and J by 6 bases, 11 bases remained unmatched. CDR3 nucleotides: TGTGCCAGCAGTTCGACAGGGGGCGCCGGCACAGCTGAAGCTTTCTTT. Protein product: CASSSTGGAGTAEAFF.

The genes are TRBV10-3 and TRBJ2-1, with TRBD2 identical over 8 bases. The CDR3 is 17 residues long. The germline gives CDR1 ENHRY, CDR2 SYGVKD. The V segment lost 2 bases and the J segment 4 bases; nucleotides outside the gene matches: 10. The CDR3 sequence is CAISEAGASGFYNEQFF. CDR3 nucleotide sequence: TGTGCCATCAGTGAGGCGGGGGCTAGCGGGTTTTACAATGAGCAGTTCTTC.

The V gene is TRBV7-9, the J gene TRBJ1-4; no firm D call. V was clipped by 0 bases and J by 10 bases, with 9 bases between them. The CDR3 length is 13 residues. Per the germline V gene, CDR1 is SEHNR and CDR2 is FQNEAQ (reference sequence). This CDR3 reads CASSLAASGKLFF. Here the CDR3 DNA reads TGTGCCAGCAGCTTAGCCGCGTCGGGAAAACTGTTTTTT. Together with reference TRBV7-9 and TRBJ1-4, the CDR3 gives the full variable domain: DTGVSQNPRHKITKRGQNVTFRCDPISEHNRLYWYRQTLGQGPEFLTYFQNEAQLEKSRLLSDRFSAERPKGSFSTLEIQRTEQGDSAMYLCASSLAASGKLFFGSGTQLSVL.